This T cell receptor beta chain was documented in a study of T cell repertoires in cytomegalovirus infection. Study as a whole: Indicated by public TCR beta signatures were CMV infection and matching HLA type. Study results and limitations: HLA-C-restricted, CMV-specific TCR beta clonotypes were dominant ex vivo.

Trimming at V came to 1 base and at J to 4 bases, leaving 10 bases not matched to a gene. Germline V gene lookup returns CDR1 SGHTA and CDR2 FQGNSA. The CDR3 extends over 18 amino acids. TCRdb itself ran the reads through MiXCR, one entry per CDR3 protein. The sample records some 110,000 distinct CDR3 sequences, about 9.5% being singletons. This clonotype has a count of ten or more. No antigen is known for it. The V and J genes are TRBV7-2 and TRBJ2-5; TRBD2 aligns across 12 bases. The clonotype originates from a human donor in good health (CMV status not recorded). Some clones in this sample may be carry-over from other donors' samples. Sample: PBMCs, sequenced either directly or after in vitro stimulation (not recorded which). CDR3 in DNA: TGTGCCAGCAGCTTAGTAGCTAGCGGGAGGGTTTCGTTAGAGACCCAGTACTTC. It is translated as CASSLVASGRVSLETQYF.